This T cell receptor beta chain was recovered during a study of cytotoxic CD8 clonotypes in ibrutinib-treated CLL. Study observations and caveats: Baseline-level clonality went beyond age-matched healthy donors and moved in step with circulating CD8+ T-cell counts.

Germline V lookup: CDR1 KGHSH, CDR2 LQKENI. V lost 3 bases to trimming and J lost 4 bases; unmatched junction nucleotides: 2. CDR3 length: 13 amino acids. In the case of this clone: The antigen is not known.

The table came from immunoSEQ multiplex PCR; TCRdb's copy has only in-frame clones and leaves some out. Here the sample spans fewer than 30,000 clones, about 75% being singletons. The specimen comprised PBMCs, sampled after 24 months of ibrutinib treatment. The V gene is TRBV18, the J gene TRBJ1-2; the match to TRBD1 covers 7 bases. The receptor was derived from a human donor with chronic lymphocytic leukemia. CDR3 nucleotide sequence: TGTGCCAGCTCACCGGGACAGAGCTATGGCTACACCTTC. The encoded protein is CASSPGQSYGYTF.